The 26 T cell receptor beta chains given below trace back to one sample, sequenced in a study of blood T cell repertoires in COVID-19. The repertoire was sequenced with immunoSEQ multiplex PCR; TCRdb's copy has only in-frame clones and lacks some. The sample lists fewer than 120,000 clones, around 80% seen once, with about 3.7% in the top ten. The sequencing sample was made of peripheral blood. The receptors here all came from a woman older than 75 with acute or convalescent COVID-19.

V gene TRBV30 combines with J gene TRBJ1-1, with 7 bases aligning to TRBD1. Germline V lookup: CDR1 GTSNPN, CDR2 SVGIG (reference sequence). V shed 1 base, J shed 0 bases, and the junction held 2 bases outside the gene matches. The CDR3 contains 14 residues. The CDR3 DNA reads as TGTGCCTGGAGTGGGGGACAGATGAACACTGAAGCTTTCTTT. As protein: CAWSGGQMNTEAFF.

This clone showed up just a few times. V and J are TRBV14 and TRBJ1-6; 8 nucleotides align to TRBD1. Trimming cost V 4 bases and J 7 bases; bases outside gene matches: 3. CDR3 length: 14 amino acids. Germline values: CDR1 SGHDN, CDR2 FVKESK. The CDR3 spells CASSPGQANSPLHF. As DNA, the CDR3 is TGTGCCAGCAGCCCGGGACAGGCCAATTCACCCCTCCACTTT.

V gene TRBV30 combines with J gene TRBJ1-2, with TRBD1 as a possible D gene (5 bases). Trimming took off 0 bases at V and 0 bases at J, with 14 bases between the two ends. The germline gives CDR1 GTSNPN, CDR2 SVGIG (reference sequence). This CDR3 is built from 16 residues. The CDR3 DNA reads TGTGCCTGGAGTGTGGCGGGGGGATTAGCTAACTATGGCTACACCTTC. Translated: CAWSVAGGLANYGYTF. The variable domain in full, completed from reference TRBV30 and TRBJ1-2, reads SQTIHQWPATLVQPVGSPLSLECTVEGTSNPNLYWYRQAAGRGLQLLFYSVGIGQISSEVPQNLSASRPQDRQFILSSKKLLLSDSGFYLCAWSVAGGLANYGYTFGSGTRLTVV.

CDR3 in amino acids: CASSVGAGVFQETQYF. The CDR3 DNA follows: TGTGCCAGCAGTGTTGGGGCGGGGGTCTTCCAAGAGACCCAGTACTTC. This sequence joins TRBV5-6 and TRBJ2-5, with 7 bases lining up with TRBD2. In germline, CDR1 is SGHDT, CDR2 YYEEEE. The CDR3 length is 16 residues. The ends lost 5 bases at V and 1 base at J; junction bases unmatched: 11.

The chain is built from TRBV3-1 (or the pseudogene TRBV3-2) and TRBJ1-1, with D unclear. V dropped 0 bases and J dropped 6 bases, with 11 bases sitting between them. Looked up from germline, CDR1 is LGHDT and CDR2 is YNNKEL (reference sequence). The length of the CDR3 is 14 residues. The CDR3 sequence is CASSQDLNFAEAFF. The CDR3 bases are TGTGCCAGCAGCCAAGACCTTAACTTCGCTGAAGCTTTCTTT.

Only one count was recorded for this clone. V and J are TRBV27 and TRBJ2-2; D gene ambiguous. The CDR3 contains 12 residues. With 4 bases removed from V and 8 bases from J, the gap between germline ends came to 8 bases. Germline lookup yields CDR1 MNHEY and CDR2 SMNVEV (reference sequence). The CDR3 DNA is TGTGCCAGCAGTTCCCTCCTAGGGGAGCTGTTTTTT. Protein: CASSSLLGELFF.

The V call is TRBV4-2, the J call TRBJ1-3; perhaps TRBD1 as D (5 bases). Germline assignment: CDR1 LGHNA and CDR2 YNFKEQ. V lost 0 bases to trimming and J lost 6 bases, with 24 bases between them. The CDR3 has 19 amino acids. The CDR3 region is CASSQEWGGSPGRENTIYF. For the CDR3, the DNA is TGTGCCAGCAGCCAAGAATGGGGGGGGTCACCAGGTCGGGAAAACACCATATATTTT.

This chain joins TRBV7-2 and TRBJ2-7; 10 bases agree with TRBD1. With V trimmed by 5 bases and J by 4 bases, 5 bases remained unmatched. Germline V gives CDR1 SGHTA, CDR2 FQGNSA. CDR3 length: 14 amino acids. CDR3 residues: CASSNPGQGYEQYF. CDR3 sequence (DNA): TGTGCCAGCAGCAACCCGGGACAGGGGTACGAGCAGTACTTC.

CDR3 coding DNA: TGCGCCAGCAGTGTAACTAGCGGGAACTACGAGCAGTACTTC. Translated: CASSVTSGNYEQYF. This chain connects TRBV10-1 to TRBJ2-7; TRBD2 matches 10 bases. This CDR3 contains 14 residues. V shed 4 bases and J 3 bases; nucleotides not matched to a gene: 3. CDR1 is WNHNN and CDR2 is SYGVQD in the germline V gene (reference sequence).

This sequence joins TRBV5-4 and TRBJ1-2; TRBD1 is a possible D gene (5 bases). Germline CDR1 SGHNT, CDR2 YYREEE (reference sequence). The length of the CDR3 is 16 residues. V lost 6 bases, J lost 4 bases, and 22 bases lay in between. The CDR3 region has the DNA TGTGCCAGCACACATGGTAGGGGTAATTTTGGCTATGGCTACACCTTC. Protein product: CASTHGRGNFGYGYTF.

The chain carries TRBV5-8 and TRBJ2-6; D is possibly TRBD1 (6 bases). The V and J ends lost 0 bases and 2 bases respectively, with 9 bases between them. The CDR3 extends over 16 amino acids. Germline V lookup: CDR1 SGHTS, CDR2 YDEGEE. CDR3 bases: TGTGCCAGCAGCTTGGAAACAGGGACTGGGGCCAACGTCCTGACTTTC. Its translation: CASSLETGTGANVLTF.

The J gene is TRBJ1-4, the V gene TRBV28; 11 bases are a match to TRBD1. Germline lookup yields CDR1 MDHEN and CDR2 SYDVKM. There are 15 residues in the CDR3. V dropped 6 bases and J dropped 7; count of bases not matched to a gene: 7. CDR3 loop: CASRSPGQGGEKLFF. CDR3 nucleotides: TGTGCCAGCAGGTCACCGGGACAGGGGGGTGAAAAACTGTTTTTT.

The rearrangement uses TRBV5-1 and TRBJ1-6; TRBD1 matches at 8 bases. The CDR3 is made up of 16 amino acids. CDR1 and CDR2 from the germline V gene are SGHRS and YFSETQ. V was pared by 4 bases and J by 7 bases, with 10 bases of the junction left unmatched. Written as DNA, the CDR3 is TGCGCCAGCAGCGCAAATTCGGGACAGGAGAATTCACCCCTCCACTTT. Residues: CASSANSGQENSPLHF.

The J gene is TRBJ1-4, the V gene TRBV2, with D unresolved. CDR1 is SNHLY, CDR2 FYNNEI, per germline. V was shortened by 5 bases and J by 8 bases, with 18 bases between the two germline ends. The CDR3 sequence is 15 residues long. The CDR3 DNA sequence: TGTGCCAGCAGTACCCGGTCCCAAAGAGGCGAAAAACTGTTTTTT. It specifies CASSTRSQRGEKLFF.

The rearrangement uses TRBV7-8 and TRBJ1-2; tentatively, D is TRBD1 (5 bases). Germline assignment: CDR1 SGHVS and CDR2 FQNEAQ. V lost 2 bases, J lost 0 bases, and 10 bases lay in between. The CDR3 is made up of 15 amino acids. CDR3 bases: TGTGCCAGCAGCTTATTCACAGGTTCTAACTATGGCTACACCTTC. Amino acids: CASSLFTGSNYGYTF.

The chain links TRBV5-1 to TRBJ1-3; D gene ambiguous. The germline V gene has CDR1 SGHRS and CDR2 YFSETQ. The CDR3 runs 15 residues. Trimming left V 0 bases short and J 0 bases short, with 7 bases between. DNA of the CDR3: TGCGCCAGCAGCTTGGAACCTATCTCTGGAAACACCATATATTTT. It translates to CASSLEPISGNTIYF.

This CDR3 is CASSQDRLAGLETQYF. DNA for the CDR3: TGCGCCAGCAGCCAAGATAGGCTAGCGGGATTAGAGACCCAGTACTTC. The chain couples TRBV4-3 to TRBJ2-5, with TRBD2 matching 9 bases. V shed 0 bases, J shed 4 bases, and the junction held 6 bases outside the gene matches. CDR1 and CDR2 from the germline V gene are LGHNA and YSLEER. The length of the CDR3 is 16 residues.

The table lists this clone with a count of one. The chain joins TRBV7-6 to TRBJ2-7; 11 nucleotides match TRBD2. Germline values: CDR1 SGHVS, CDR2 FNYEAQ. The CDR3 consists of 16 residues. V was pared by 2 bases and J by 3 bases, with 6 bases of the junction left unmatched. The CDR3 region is CASSLRLAGLNYEQYF. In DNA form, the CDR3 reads TGTGCCAGCAGCTTACGACTAGCGGGGTTGAACTACGAGCAGTACTTC.

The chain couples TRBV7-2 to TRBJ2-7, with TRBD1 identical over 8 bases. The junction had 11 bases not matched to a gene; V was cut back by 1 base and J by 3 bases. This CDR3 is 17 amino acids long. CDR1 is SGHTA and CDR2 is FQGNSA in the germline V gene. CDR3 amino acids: CASSLGGAGTGSYEQYF. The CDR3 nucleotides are TGTGCCAGCAGCTTAGGGGGGGCCGGGACAGGAAGCTACGAGCAGTACTTC.

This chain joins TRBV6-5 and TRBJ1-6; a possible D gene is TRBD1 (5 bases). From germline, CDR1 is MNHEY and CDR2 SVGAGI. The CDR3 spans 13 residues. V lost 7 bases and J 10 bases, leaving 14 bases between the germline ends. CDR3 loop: CASNREPGSPLHF. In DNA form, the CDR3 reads TGTGCCAGCAACCGGGAGCCAGGGTCACCCCTCCACTTT.

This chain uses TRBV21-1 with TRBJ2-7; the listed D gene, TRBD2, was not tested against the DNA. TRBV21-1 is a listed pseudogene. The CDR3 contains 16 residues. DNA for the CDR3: TGTGCCAGCAGCAAAGATTGTCGATCTTGCTACTACGAGCAGTACTTC. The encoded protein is CASSKDCRSCYYEQYF.

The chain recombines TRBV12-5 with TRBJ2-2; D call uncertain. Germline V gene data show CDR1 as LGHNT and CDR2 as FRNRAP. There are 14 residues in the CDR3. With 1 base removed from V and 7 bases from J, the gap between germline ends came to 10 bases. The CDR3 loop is CASGLGVGRGELFF. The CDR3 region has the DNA TGTGCTAGTGGTTTGGGCGTTGGTCGCGGGGAGCTGTTTTTT.

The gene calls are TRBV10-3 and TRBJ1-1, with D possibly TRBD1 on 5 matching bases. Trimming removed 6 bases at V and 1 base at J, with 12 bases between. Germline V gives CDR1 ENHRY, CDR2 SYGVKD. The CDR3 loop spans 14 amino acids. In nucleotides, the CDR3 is TGTGCCATCAGCCCCAAACAGGAGAACACTGAAGCTTTCTTT. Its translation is CAISPKQENTEAFF.

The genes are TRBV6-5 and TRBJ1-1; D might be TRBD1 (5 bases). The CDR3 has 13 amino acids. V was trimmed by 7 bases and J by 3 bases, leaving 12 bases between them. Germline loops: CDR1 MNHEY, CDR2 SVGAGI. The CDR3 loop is CASTHGGDTEAFF. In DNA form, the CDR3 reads TGTGCCAGCACCCATGGGGGGGACACTGAAGCTTTCTTT.

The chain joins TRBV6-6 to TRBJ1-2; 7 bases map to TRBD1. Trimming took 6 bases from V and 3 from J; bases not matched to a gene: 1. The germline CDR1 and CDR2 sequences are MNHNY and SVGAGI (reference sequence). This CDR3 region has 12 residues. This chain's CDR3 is CASRGTDYGYTF. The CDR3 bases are TGTGCCAGCAGAGGGACAGACTATGGCTACACCTTC.

CDR3 nucleotide sequence: TGTGCCAGAAGCCAGCAGAGGGAGGGAGATCAGCCCCAGCATTTT. It translates to CARSQQREGDQPQHF. The J gene is TRBJ1-5, the V gene TRBV5-3; no firm D call. TRBV5-3 is labeled an ORF, and its function is uncertain. Trimming took off 4 bases at V and 5 bases at J, with 16 bases between the two ends. The length of the CDR3 is 15 residues.